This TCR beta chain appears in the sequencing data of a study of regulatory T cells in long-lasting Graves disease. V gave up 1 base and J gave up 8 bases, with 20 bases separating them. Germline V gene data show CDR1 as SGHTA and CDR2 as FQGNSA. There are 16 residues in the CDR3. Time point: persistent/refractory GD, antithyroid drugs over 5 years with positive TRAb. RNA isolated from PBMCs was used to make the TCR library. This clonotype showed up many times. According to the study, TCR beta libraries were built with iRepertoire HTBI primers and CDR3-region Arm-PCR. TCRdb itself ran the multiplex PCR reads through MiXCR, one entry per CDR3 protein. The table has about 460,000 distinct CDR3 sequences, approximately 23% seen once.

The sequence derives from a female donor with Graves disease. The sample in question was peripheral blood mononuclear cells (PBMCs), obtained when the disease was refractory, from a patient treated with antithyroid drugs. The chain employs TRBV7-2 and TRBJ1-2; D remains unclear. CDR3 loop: CASSLVPMPGENGYTF. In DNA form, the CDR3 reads TGTGCCAGCAGCTTAGTCCCAATGCCCGGGGAGAACGGCTACACCTTC.